This TCR beta chain was recovered during a study of blood T cell repertoires in COVID-19. Study details: Sources were T cells, B-cell-depleted T cells, or PBMCs; the material itself was cDNA or gDNA.

The data were produced by immunoSEQ multiplex PCR, yet TCRdb's version contains in-frame clones alone and is incomplete. The table shows around 200,000 clones, with roughly 80% occurring only once. J was trimmed by 8 bases and V by 0 bases; bases with no gene match: 8. This CDR3 spans 16 amino acids. Germline values: CDR1 MNHEY, CDR2 SVGEGT. The origin of this receptor is a woman of 80 years or more with acute or convalescent COVID-19. Sample: peripheral blood. The chain has TRBV6-2 or TRBV6-3 and TRBJ2-1; 9 positions agree with TRBD2. The CDR3 reads CASSYSKGTSIDEQFF. The CDR3 coding sequence is TGTGCCAGCAGTTACTCGAAAGGGACTAGCATCGATGAGCAGTTCTTC.